The clone carrying this T cell receptor beta chain turned up a few times. This sample stems from a study of blood T cell repertoires in COVID-19. Overall study: Both acute and convalescent COVID-19 samples were obtained from the United States, Italy and Spain. PBMCs, B-cell-depleted T cells, or T cells were the source of the cDNA or gDNA that made up the material.

Under the authors' procedure: By means of reference gene primer amplification, nucleated cell counts were estimated. Sequenced by immunoSEQ multiplex PCR; TCRdb stores in-frame clones only, minus some. V and J calls and clone size are given by that table; D and trimming were obtained from the DNA. The sample yields tens of thousands of clones, 70% to 85% seen once. Trimming pared 1 base from V and 0 bases from J, leaving 9 bases between. CDR1 MGHRA and CDR2 YSYEKL come from the germline V gene. This CDR3 is built from 15 residues. The rearrangement joins TRBV4-1 to TRBJ1-1; D is perhaps TRBD1 (5 bases). The TCR originated in a human donor in a cohort sampled during active COVID-19. Sequenced sample: peripheral blood. The CDR3 loop reads CASSQVGRVNTEAFF. CDR3 coding DNA: TGCGCCAGCAGCCAAGTTGGCAGGGTGAACACTGAAGCTTTCTTT.